This T cell receptor (beta chain) was obtained from a study of beta chain features in type 1 diabetes (dated by TCRdb to between 2018 and 2020). Turning to the overall study: Patients and healthy donors did not differ in mean age, gender distribution, total cell number or subset yield. A total of approximately 100,000,000 sorted cells were examined across all samples, and the number of cells per subset was strongly correlated with RNA yield. The study compared the TCRB repertoires of sorted circulating CD4+ T cell subsets in recently diagnosed type 1 diabetes patients with those in matched healthy donors. Whereas all 30 or so donors provided naive and central memory subsets, regulatory and stem cell-like memory subsets were isolated from just 8 patients and about 8 healthy donors.

The investigation overall reported the following: A moderate but significant shortening of TCRB CDR3 length was observed in type 1 diabetes patients in all four CD4+ subsets. Naive, central memory and regulatory TCRB repertoires appeared more similar among patients than among healthy donors. Because cDNA was sequenced instead of genomic DNA, activated cells with high expression could be over-represented, although the groups did not differ in activation or CD3 levels. Only small numbers of individuals were included in the HLA sub-analyses, which left unresolved whether HLA type had any influence on TCRB rearrangement. PCR may preferentially amplify shorter templates, but because patient and control samples were amplified and corrected together, any resulting skew would affect both groups equally. Patients with type 1 diabetes made fewer insertions and deleted more nucleotides at VDJ recombination sites, implying thymic rearrangement abnormalities.

A single peripheral blood draw of about 120 mL on average was collected from each donor into heparinised tubes. Using a panel that included CD45RO, CCR7, CD25, CD127, CD95 and CD27, naive, central memory, regulatory and stem cell-like memory CD4+ T cells were sorted on a BD FACSAria II. Every sorted population had a purity above 95%. PBMCs were isolated immediately by Lymphoprep density gradient centrifugation and stained directly without culture. To minimize batch effects, samples were stained and sorted in pairs, one healthy donor with one patient per experiment. Of note for this clone: The antigen this receptor binds is unknown. No much larger clone exists at a distance of one base, and base qualities are not known.

The entire isolated RNA was reverse transcribed using the High Capacity cDNA Reverse Transcription Kit, and thus expressed TCRB transcripts were sequenced. Naive, central memory and regulatory T cell samples underwent deep immunoSEQ sequencing, averaging roughly 3.5 million total reads per sample. Sorted cells were lysed in RLT buffer, and RNA was extracted using DNase-treated RNeasy Micro or Mini kits according to cell number. Each cell subset was processed on its own to prevent cross-contamination, while patient and healthy donor samples were processed together. Using the immunoSEQ multiplex PCR, TCRB sequences were amplified from cDNA into 87-bp fragments spanning the CDR3 region. Sequencing of the amplicons was done on the Illumina HiSeq platform. From the authors' description of their analysis: PCR bias was computationally corrected using synthetic template baselines, reads within Hamming distance 2 were collapsed, and singletons that could not be merged were discarded. Reads were aligned against IMGT so that V, D and J genes, CDR3 length and insertions or deletions at six rearrangement sites could be assigned. Within each subset, clonotype counts were normalized to sorted cell number, and only after that were true diversity and Gini coefficients computed with the tcR R package. The overlap coefficient, calculated on TCRB nucleotide sequences, was used to quantify repertoire sharing. As a proxy for the pre-selection repertoire, out-of-frame TCRB sequences from naive cells were analyzed. TCRdb re-hosts the immuneACCESS table, in-frame sequences only. Its copies lack some clones; in the studies checked, an unresolved V gene accounts for under half of them, and the cause for the rest is not known. V and J calls plus clone size are reproduced from that table; the DNA served to infer D and trimming. This sample lists roughly 700,000 clones; roughly 13% were detected once. Approximately 0.022% of the sample rests with the top ten.

The CDR3 spans 12 residues, from the cysteine through the phenylalanine. CDR3 DNA only is kept here, 36 bases in frame from base 1. V sheds 8 bases and J sheds 8 bases, leaving 13 bases between their ends. The germline V gene (reference sequence) provides CDR1 SEHNR and CDR2 FQNEAQ. The source of this sequence is a young man with type 1 diabetes. What was sequenced was naive CD4+ T cells from blood. Interpreted using the paper, the cell subset or site label stands for: true naive CD4+ T cells. The rearrangement joined TRBV7-9 to TRBJ2-1, with the D assignment possibly TRBD1 or TRBD2, given 5 matching bases for each. At the DNA level, the sequence is TGTGCCAGCGGCACTCGGGACGATGAGCAGTTCTTC. Its protein is CASGTRDDEQFF. The full variable domain, completed from the reference TRBV7-9 and TRBJ2-1 proteins outside the CDR3, reads DTGVSQNPRHKITKRGQNVTFRCDPISEHNRLYWYRQTLGQGPEFLTYFQNEAQLEKSRLLSDRFSAERPKGSFSTLEIQRTEQGDSAMYLCASGTRDDEQFFGPGTRLTVL.